This T cell receptor (beta chain) appears in the sequencing data of a study of blood T cells in healthy people across ages. Study summary: About one barcoded beta molecule per two T cells came from capture by template switching.

Sample-barcoded 5' priming and a J-beta primer mix drove a second PCR of roughly 6 to 12 cycles. A single record per CDR3 protein comes from TCRdb applying MiXCR to the 5' RACE reads. The repertoire includes hundreds of thousands of distinct CDR3 sequences, approximately 29% of them detected once, and over 15% sits in the top ten. A remark on this clonotype: Antigen unknown.

Study-wide findings and caveats: Naive T cell percentage by flow cytometry tracked strongly with beta diversity. Naive and antigen-experienced cells could not be conclusively compared, given unsorted PBMCs.

Every sample had a minimum of 6.5 million PBMCs isolated. From germline, CDR1 is MNHNY and CDR2 SVGAGI (reference sequence). The CDR3 is 14 residues long. The source material was blood. This TCR was sampled from a woman at least 80 years old in good health. This sequence joins TRBV6-6 and TRBJ2-5; TRBD1 aligns across 7 bases. The assigned J gene may be wrong: the sequence end matches TRBJ2-7 better. DNA for the CDR3: TGTGCCAGCAGTTACGGGACAGCCGCGGGCGAGCAGTACTTC. Translation: CASSYGTAAGEQYF.